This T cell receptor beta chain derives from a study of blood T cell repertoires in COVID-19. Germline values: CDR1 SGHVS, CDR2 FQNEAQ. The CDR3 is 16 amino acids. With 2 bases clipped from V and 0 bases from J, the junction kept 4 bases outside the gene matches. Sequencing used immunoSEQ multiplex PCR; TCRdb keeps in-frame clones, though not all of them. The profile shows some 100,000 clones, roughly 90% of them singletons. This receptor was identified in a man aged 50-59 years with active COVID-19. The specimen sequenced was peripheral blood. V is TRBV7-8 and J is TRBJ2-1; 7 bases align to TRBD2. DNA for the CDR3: TGTGCCAGCAGCTTATGGGGGGGGACCTCCTACAATGAGCAGTTCTTC. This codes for CASSLWGGTSYNEQFF.